This T cell receptor (beta chain) was sequenced during a study of CD8+ T cells in alopecia areata. Overall study findings and caveats: Clonality was higher in lesional than normal scalp, especially in alopecia totalis/universalis.

For this clone: No antigen is known for it.

Per the germline V gene, CDR1 is KGHSH and CDR2 is LQKENI. The CDR3 has 16 residues. V was pared by 0 bases and J by 6 bases, with 15 bases between. Treatment given: oral pan-JAK inhibitor, 5-10 mg twice daily. In alopecia areata patients, both lesional scalp punch biopsies and peripheral blood were collected. Once RNA had been extracted, it was reverse transcribed into cDNA to act as the sequencing template. Some clones are missing from TCRdb's copy, which holds only in-frame ones; the method was immunoSEQ multiplex PCR. The profile covers 150,000 or so clones, with about 56% appearing a single time and more than 15% taken by the ten largest.

The TCR comes from a human donor with alopecia areata. The chain joins TRBV18 to TRBJ1-5; D possibly corresponds to TRBD1 (6 bases). Sequencing was performed on CD8+ T cells sorted from blood, taken at week 4, from a patient treated with tofacitinib. CDR3 DNA: TGTGCCAGCTCACCACCGGGAGGGGGAAATGGTCAGCCCCAGCATTTT. Amino acid sequence: CASSPPGGGNGQPQHF.